These 6 T cell receptor beta chains originate from one sample sequenced in a study of blood T cell repertoires in COVID-19 (dated by TCRdb to the early 2020s). Library method: the immunoSEQ multiplex PCR assay. TCRdb mirrors the immuneACCESS table, restricted to in-frame sequences. Some clones are absent from its copies; in checked studies, under half trace to an unresolved V gene, and the reason for the others is unknown. In this sample the table shows about half a million clones, approximately 83% of which occur a single time. 3% to 4% of the sample goes to the ten largest clones. Specimen: peripheral blood. The receptors come from a human donor in a cohort sampled during active COVID-19.

In regard to this clone: Additional DNA sequences in this sample encode the identical CDR3. The chain carries TRBV19 and TRBJ1-1, with 7 bases lining up with TRBD1. Looked up from germline, CDR1 is LNHDA and CDR2 is SQIVND (reference sequence). The CDR3 consists of 13 residues. Germline trimming cut 8 bases from V and 2 bases from J; bases unmatched to any gene: 5. The CDR3 protein is CASSGQVNTEAFF. DNA for the CDR3: TGTGCCAGTTCTGGACAGGTAAACACTGAAGCTTTCTTT.

This clone was observed a handful of times. The gene calls are TRBV9 and TRBJ2-2; 8 bases are shared with TRBD1. This CDR3 region has 16 residues. In germline, CDR1 is SGDLS, CDR2 YYNGEE. With V trimmed by 0 bases and J by 1 base, 2 bases remained unmatched. The CDR3 DNA sequence: TGTGCCAGCAGCGTAGGGGACAGGTTGAACACCGGGGAGCTGTTTTTT. Protein product: CASSVGDRLNTGELFF.

This chain uses TRBV12-3 or TRBV12-4 with TRBJ1-3; TRBD1 agrees at 8 bases. The junction had 2 bases not matched to a gene; V was cut back by 8 bases and J by 2 bases. The CDR3 runs to 13 residues. CDR3 protein: CASQTGAGNTIYF. CDR3 bases: TGTGCCAGCCAGACAGGGGCTGGAAACACCATATATTTT.

The V and J genes are TRBV2 and TRBJ2-2; 9 nucleotides align to TRBD2. The CDR3 runs to 15 residues. V shed 7 bases and J 1 base; nucleotides not matched to a gene: 4. Germline CDR1 reads SNHLY; CDR2 reads FYNNEI. In DNA, the CDR3 is TGTGCCAGCACTCGAGCGGGAGGGAACACCGGGGAGCTGTTTTTT. Protein product: CASTRAGGNTGELFF.

The chain links TRBV28 to TRBJ2-3, with 8 bases aligning to TRBD2. Germline lookup yields CDR1 MDHEN and CDR2 SYDVKM. The CDR3 loop spans 14 amino acids. The V segment lost 4 bases and the J segment 4 bases; nucleotides outside the gene matches: 4. This CDR3 reads CASSSAGGPDTQYF. CDR3 nucleotides: TGTGCCAGCAGTTCCGCGGGAGGACCAGATACGCAGTATTTT.

The chain is built from TRBV11-2 and TRBJ2-7; 8 bases fit TRBD1. This CDR3 has 14 residues. The junction had 7 bases not matched to a gene; V was cut back by 3 bases and J by 6 bases. The V gene's germline CDR1 is SGHAT and CDR2 FQNNGV. CDR3 sequence reads: CASSFGQGMVEQYF. CDR3 nucleotide sequence: TGTGCCAGCAGCTTTGGACAGGGAATGGTCGAGCAGTACTTC.